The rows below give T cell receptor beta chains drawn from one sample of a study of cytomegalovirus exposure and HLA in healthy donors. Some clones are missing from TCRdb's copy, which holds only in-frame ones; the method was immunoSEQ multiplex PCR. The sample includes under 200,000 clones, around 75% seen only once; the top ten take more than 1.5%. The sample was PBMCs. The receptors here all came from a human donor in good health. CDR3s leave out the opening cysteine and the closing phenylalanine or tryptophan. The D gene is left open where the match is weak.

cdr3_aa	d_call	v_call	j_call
ASSQVRGQGDEKLF	TRBD1	TRBV4-3	TRBJ1-4
ASSLFGSGGPNSYEQY	TRBD2	TRBV28	TRBJ2-7
ASSAALTGGRETQY	TRBD1	TRBV9	TRBJ2-5
ASSFGFRERDEQY	NA	TRBV28	TRBJ2-7
ASSLTPGLDEQY	NA	TRBV27	TRBJ2-7
ASTLDSYNEQF	NA	TRBV6-1	TRBJ2-1
ASSIGLEGADTEAF	TRBD1	TRBV19	TRBJ1-1
ASNERTDTQY	NA	TRBV6-1	TRBJ2-3
ASSYLAGWGTDTQY	NA	TRBV6-5	TRBJ2-3
ASSITGGNTDTQY	TRBD1	TRBV5-1	TRBJ2-3
ASSLTFGRTDTQY	NA	TRBV7-2	TRBJ2-3
ASSRQRGLTYEQY	NA	TRBV11-2	TRBJ2-7
ASSRGGETQY	TRBD2	TRBV6-5	TRBJ2-5
ASSFSYEQY	NA	TRBV7-9	TRBJ2-7
ASSSQGSNGELF	NA	TRBV9	TRBJ2-2
ASRTRTSGYNEQF	TRBD2	TRBV5-6	TRBJ2-1
ASKSSQYNNEQF	NA	TRBV6-6	TRBJ2-1
ASSQDYSGGQETQY	TRBD2	TRBV4-3	TRBJ2-5
ASSLGTGGGNQPQH	NA	TRBV7-8	TRBJ1-5
ASSQERILAGGDTYEQY	TRBD2	TRBV4-2	TRBJ2-7
ASSVGQGVYEQY	TRBD1	TRBV9	TRBJ2-7
ASGGMGNTIY	NA	TRBV2	TRBJ1-3
ASSHPTTGLNTEAF	NA	TRBV4-1	TRBJ1-1
ASSLAGTGNTIY	NA	TRBV5-1	TRBJ1-3
ASSLASVNQPQH	NA	TRBV5-6	TRBJ1-5
ASSLNFGTLDTEAF	NA	TRBV11-2	TRBJ1-1
ASSLRIRRGNQPQH	NA	TRBV5-1	TRBJ1-5
ASSVVEEGDSGANVLT	NA	TRBV9	TRBJ2-6
ASSLTGPDRQY	NA	TRBV6-1	TRBJ2-7
ASSQNIATNEKLF	NA	TRBV18	TRBJ1-4
ASSNRDRGRNSEQY	TRBD1	TRBV13	TRBJ2-7
ATSRDTFSPLH	NA	TRBV15	TRBJ1-6
ASSGGTGGASYEQY	TRBD1	TRBV25-1	TRBJ2-7
ASSYRGLAGVQETQY	TRBD2	TRBV27	TRBJ2-5
ASTTESVAPTDTQY	NA	TRBV2	TRBJ2-3
ASSFKGLDSYEQY	NA	TRBV27	TRBJ2-7
ATQQGNTGELF	NA	TRBV11-2	TRBJ2-2
ASSKRQGQITEAF	TRBD1	TRBV4-1	TRBJ1-1
ASSEALGDMGTQY	NA	TRBV2	TRBJ2-3
ASSPRAGDEQY	NA	TRBV6-5	TRBJ2-7
ASRIGSSGANVLT	NA	TRBV5-1	TRBJ2-6
ASSLGGGYQETQY	NA	TRBV5-1	TRBJ2-5
SVEDGLVGAYEQF	NA	TRBV29-1	TRBJ2-1
ASSEAGGATDTQY	TRBD2	TRBV6-4	TRBJ2-3
ASSSRNSEANYGYT	NA	TRBV7-2	TRBJ1-2
ASSYGQGSIEKLF	TRBD1	TRBV5-6	TRBJ1-4
ASLRADTHYT	NA	TRBV2	TRBJ1-2
ASSPGGRTPLH	NA	TRBV18	TRBJ1-6
AIGALNTEAF	NA	TRBV10-3	TRBJ1-1
ASSLGRGTNSPLH	NA	TRBV7-2	TRBJ1-6
SVDMGPWGYT	NA	TRBV29-1	TRBJ1-2
ASSVGVANEQF	NA	TRBV9	TRBJ2-1
ASSFAQFDSEAF	NA	TRBV7-9	TRBJ1-1
ASSDLAGGQETQY	TRBD2	TRBV2	TRBJ2-5